The 17 T cell receptor beta chains given below trace back to one sample, sequenced in a study of blood T cells in healthy people across ages. With a J-beta primer mix and a sample-barcoded 5' primer, a second PCR ran about 7 to 11 cycles. TCRdb re-called the 5' RACE reads through MiXCR, storing one row per CDR3 protein. The data hold 800,000 to 950,000 distinct CDR3 sequences, with almost 30% observed a single time. These data were also filed under a second study, of T cells of mothers and their children.

The specimen sequenced was blood. Every receptor here comes from a woman in her forties in good health.

This clonotype appeared a few times. The J gene is TRBJ2-3, the V gene TRBV4-3, with a possible D match to TRBD2 (6 bases). This CDR3 is 16 amino acids long. The germline V gene encodes CDR1 LGHNA and CDR2 YSLEER. V dropped 1 base and J dropped 6 bases, with 17 bases sitting between them. The CDR3 loop is CASSQGTTRGRDTQYF. The CDR3 nucleotides are TGCGCCAGCAGCCAAGGGACGACTAGGGGTAGGGATACGCAGTATTTT.

This chain connects TRBV20-1 to TRBJ2-5; the D gene is possibly TRBD2 (5 bases). The CDR3 spans 15 residues. Germline values: CDR1 DFQATT, CDR2 SNEGSKA (reference sequence). Trimming cost V 0 bases and J 3 bases, with 14 bases left between them. The CDR3 sequence: CSAREDRENKETQYF. CDR3 nucleotides: TGCAGTGCTAGAGAGGATAGGGAGAATAAAGAGACCCAGTACTTC.

At least ten counts were recorded for this clonotype. This chain connects TRBV6-5 to TRBJ2-7; D gene uncertain. CDR3 length: 13 residues. Germline V gene sequence: CDR1 MNHEY, CDR2 SVGAGI. V lost 7 bases, J lost 0 bases, and 10 bases lay in between. Here the CDR3 DNA reads TGTGCCAGCATCGACGAAAACTCCTACGAGCAGTACTTC. Translated, it gives CASIDENSYEQYF.

This clonotype occurred a few times. The genes are TRBV20-1 and TRBJ1-1; TRBD1 matches at 7 bases. V lost 5 bases, J lost 4 bases, and 13 bases stayed unmatched. This CDR3 contains 15 residues. Looked up from germline, CDR1 is DFQATT and CDR2 is SNEGSKA (reference sequence). Here the CDR3 DNA reads TGCAGTGCTCGGCGCCCGACAGGGAAAGGCACTGAAGCTTTCTTT. It encodes CSARRPTGKGTEAFF.

The rearrangement joins TRBV4-1 to TRBJ1-1; TRBD1 is a possible D gene (5 bases). The germline V gene has CDR1 MGHRA and CDR2 YSYEKL. Trimming removed 4 bases from V and 4 bases from J, with 19 bases in between. This CDR3 is built from 16 residues. The CDR3 region has the DNA TGCGCCAGCAGCCCCCAATGGGGCAGGGAGTCCACTGAAGCTTTCTTT. It codes for CASSPQWGRESTEAFF.

This rearrangement joins TRBV5-1 to TRBJ2-5; D is possibly TRBD2 (6 bases). V lost 5 bases and J lost 1, with 12 bases in between. Per the germline V gene, CDR1 is SGHRS and CDR2 is YFSETQ. The CDR3 is 14 amino acids. CDR3 region: CASRGGRTQETQYF. CDR3 sequence (DNA): TGCGCCAGCAGGGGGGGTCGGACCCAAGAGACCCAGTACTTC.

The rearrangement links TRBV7-3 to TRBJ1-4; 9 nucleotides line up with TRBD1. The CDR3 is made up of 15 amino acids. Trimming took 5 bases from V and 3 from J; bases not matched to a gene: 4. The germline V gene encodes CDR1 SGHTA and CDR2 FQGTGA. CDR3 residues: CASSMTGGANEKLFF. The CDR3, as DNA: TGTGCCAGCAGCATGACAGGGGGAGCTAATGAAAAACTGTTTTTT.

The chain combines TRBV9 with TRBJ2-1; no firm D call. The CDR3 runs to 16 residues. Trimming pared 1 base from V and 4 bases from J, leaving 15 bases between. Germline V gene lookup returns CDR1 SGDLS and CDR2 YYNGEE. In DNA form, the CDR3 reads TGTGCCAGCAGCGTAACCTACCGGCCGGATTACAATGAGCAGTTCTTC. Translating gives CASSVTYRPDYNEQFF.

The chain recombines TRBV10-3 with TRBJ2-1; 8 nucleotides agree with TRBD1. CDR3 length: 13 residues. The V segment lost 9 bases and the J segment 8 bases; nucleotides outside the gene matches: 9. The germline gives CDR1 ENHRY, CDR2 SYGVKD. The CDR3 DNA is TGTGCCATAAGGGCAGGGGGCCAGGATGAGCAGTTCTTC. This encodes CAIRAGGQDEQFF.

The rearrangement links TRBV10-3 to TRBJ1-2; TRBD1 agrees at 9 bases. Germline V CDR1 and CDR2: ENHRY, SYGVKD. This CDR3 contains 12 residues. The V gene end was trimmed by 11 bases and the J gene end by 7 bases; junction bases not matched to a gene: 8. CDR3 region: CAVIGQGSGYTF. The DNA for the CDR3 is TGTGCCGTCATAGGACAGGGGTCTGGCTACACCTTC.

This clonotype was seen only a few times. The chain couples TRBV12-3 or TRBV12-4 to TRBJ1-3, with a weak D call TRBD1 (6 bases). V gave up 5 bases and J gave up 2 bases, with 13 bases separating them. The CDR3 spans 15 residues. The CDR3 here is CASSPQWGPGNTIYF. CDR3 sequence (DNA): TGTGCCAGCAGTCCCCAATGGGGGCCTGGAAACACCATATATTTT.

The table lists this clonotype with many counts. This rearrangement joins TRBV11-2 to TRBJ2-1, with 7 bases identical to TRBD2. CDR3 length: 14 residues. Germline CDR1 is SGHAT and CDR2 is FQNNGV. The trim removed 0 bases at V and 8 bases at J, leaving 4 bases unmatched. The CDR3 protein is CASSLEGLRYEQFF. CDR3 DNA sequence: TGTGCCAGCAGCTTAGAGGGACTAAGGTATGAGCAGTTCTTC.

This clonotype has a handful of counts. This sequence joins TRBV21-1 and TRBJ2-5; the table's TRBD1 call for D was not verified on the DNA. TRBV21-1 is flagged as a pseudogene. The CDR3 is 12 amino acids. The CDR3 here is CASSTPGETQYF. As DNA, the CDR3 is TGTGCCAGCAGCACCCCGGGAGAGACCCAGTACTTC.

This clonotype was detected ten times or more. CDR3 DNA: TGTGCCAGCAGTTACAGGAACATTCAGTACTTC. Translation gives CASSYRNIQYF. V is TRBV6-5 and J is TRBJ2-4; no definite D call. Looked up from germline, CDR1 is MNHEY and CDR2 is SVGAGI. Trimming shortened V by 2 bases and J by 7 bases, and 3 bases separated the two germline ends. There are 11 residues in the CDR3.

The V gene is TRBV6-5, the J gene TRBJ1-1, with 8 bases fitting TRBD1. Germline V CDR1 and CDR2: MNHEY, SVGAGI. Trimming removed 4 bases from V and 7 bases from J; junction bases left unmatched: 8. The CDR3 has 14 amino acids. The CDR3 DNA follows: TGTGCCAGCAGTTGCGGACAGGGACAAGGTGAAGCTTTCTTT. It encodes CASSCGQGQGEAFF.

In its sample, this clonotype was seen a few times. The chain recombines TRBV27 with TRBJ1-5, with TRBD1 identical over 7 bases. The CDR3 extends over 14 amino acids. The germline CDR1 and CDR2 sequences are MNHEY and SMNVEV (reference sequence). Losses at the gene ends were 6 bases for V and 1 base for J; bases not matched to a gene: 3. The CDR3 DNA is TGTGCCAGCAGGAGACAGGGCAGCAATCAGCCCCAGCATTTT. Amino acid sequence: CASRRQGSNQPQHF.

The table lists this clonotype with many counts. The chain is built from TRBV9 and TRBJ2-7, with 7 nucleotides matching TRBD1. Unmatched junction bases numbered 5, after V lost 0 bases and J lost 5 bases. The CDR3 covers 14 residues. CDR1 SGDLS and CDR2 YYNGEE come from the germline V gene. The CDR3 protein is CASSVGQGRDEQYF. Written as DNA, the CDR3 is TGTGCCAGCAGCGTAGGACAGGGAAGGGACGAGCAGTACTTC.